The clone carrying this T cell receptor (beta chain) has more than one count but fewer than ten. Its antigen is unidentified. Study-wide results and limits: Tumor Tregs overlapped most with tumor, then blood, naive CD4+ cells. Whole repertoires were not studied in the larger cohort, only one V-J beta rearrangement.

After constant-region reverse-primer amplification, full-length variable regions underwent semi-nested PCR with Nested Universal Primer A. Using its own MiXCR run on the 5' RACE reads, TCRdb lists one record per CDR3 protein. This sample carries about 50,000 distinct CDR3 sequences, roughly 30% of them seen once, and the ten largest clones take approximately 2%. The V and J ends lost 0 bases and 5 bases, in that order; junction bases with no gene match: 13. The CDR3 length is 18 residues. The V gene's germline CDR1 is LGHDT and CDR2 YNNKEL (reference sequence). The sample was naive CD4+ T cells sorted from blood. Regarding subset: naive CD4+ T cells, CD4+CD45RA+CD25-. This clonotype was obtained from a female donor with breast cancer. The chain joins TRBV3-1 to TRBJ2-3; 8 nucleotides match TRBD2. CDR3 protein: CASSQDYGAGVGIDTQYF. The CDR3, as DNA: TGTGCCAGCAGCCAAGATTATGGAGCGGGAGTTGGGATAGATACGCAGTATTTT.